The 22 T cell receptor beta chains below come from one sample, sequenced in a study of blood T cell repertoires in COVID-19. Here immunoSEQ multiplex PCR was the method, and the copy in TCRdb shows in-frame clones only, minus some. The table records under 350,000 clones, 75% to 90% of them present only once. The sample comprised peripheral blood. The receptors derive from a man aged 40-55 years with acute or convalescent COVID-19.

This clone was seen only a few times. V gene TRBV2 combines with J gene TRBJ1-6; unclear D gene. The V end was cut by 6 bases, the J end by 4 bases, with 13 bases between. Per the germline V gene, CDR1 is SNHLY and CDR2 is FYNNEI. The CDR3 is made up of 15 amino acids. The DNA of the CDR3 is TGTGCCAGCAGCTCCGAAAGAGGGTATAATTCACCCCTCCACTTT. Translated, it gives CASSSERGYNSPLHF.

The CDR3 DNA reads as TGTGCCAGCAGCTTCGGAGCGGGGGGCCTTAACACCGGGGAGCTGTTTTTT. Its translation is CASSFGAGGLNTGELFF. The chain recombines TRBV5-6 with TRBJ2-2; 9 nucleotides line up with TRBD2. The CDR3 sequence is 17 residues long. V gave up 2 bases and J gave up 2 bases; unmatched junction bases: 7. The germline CDR1 and CDR2 sequences are SGHDT and YYEEEE.

V is TRBV11-3 and J is TRBJ2-1; TRBD1 is a possible D gene (5 bases). CDR1 SGHNT and CDR2 YENEEA come from the germline V gene. V lost 1 base, J lost 8 bases, and 15 bases lay in between. CDR3 length: 15 residues. The DNA for the CDR3 is TGTGCCAGCAGCTTAGGAACAGGCCCTTGGGATGAGCAGTTCTTC. As protein: CASSLGTGPWDEQFF.

This clone was seen just once. The chain links TRBV12-5 to TRBJ2-7; possible D gene TRBD1, 6 bases. Germline CDR1 reads LGHNT; CDR2 reads FRNRAP. Trimming took off 6 bases at V and 0 bases at J, with 9 bases between the two ends. This CDR3 contains 13 residues. The CDR3 DNA reads TGTGCTAGTGGCACAGGGAGCTCCTACGAGCAGTACTTC. The encoded protein is CASGTGSSYEQYF. Full variable domain (rest looked up from reference TRBV12-5 and TRBJ2-7): DARVTQTPRHKVTEMGQEVTMRCQPILGHNTVFWYRQTMMQGLELLAYFRNRAPLDDSGMPKDRFSAEMPDATLATLKIQPSEPRDSAVYFCASGTGSSYEQYFGPGTRLTVT.

This clone was found once. The rearrangement joins TRBV11-2 to TRBJ2-6, with 13 bases identical to TRBD2. V lost 8 bases and J lost 4; bases outside the gene matches: 5. The CDR3 has 16 residues. The germline CDR1 and CDR2 sequences are SGHAT and FQNNGV. CDR3 DNA sequence: TGTGCCAGCTTTCCGGGACTAGCGGGGGGGGCCAACGTCCTGACTTTC. This translates into CASFPGLAGGANVLTF.

The V call is TRBV5-4, the J call TRBJ1-6; D possibly corresponds to TRBD1 (6 bases). Trimming pared 4 bases from V and 7 bases from J, leaving 12 bases between. The CDR3 has 14 residues. Germline CDR1 and CDR2: SGHNT and YYREEE (reference sequence). Written as DNA, the CDR3 is TGTGCCAGCAGCCTCGGGCAGGGGAATTCACCCCTCCACTTT. Its translation: CASSLGQGNSPLHF.

V is TRBV5-6 and J is TRBJ1-5; D remains ambiguous. Germline CDR1 is SGHDT and CDR2 is YYEEEE. The CDR3 is 13 residues long. Trimming cost V 5 bases and J 3 bases, with 9 bases left between them. CDR3 DNA sequence: TGTGCCAGCAGTCGGGTCGACAATCAGCCCCAGCATTTT. It encodes CASSRVDNQPQHF.

The chain links TRBV5-8 to TRBJ2-3; maybe TRBD1 (6 bases). Trimming took 1 base from V and 4 from J, leaving 10 bases between them. The CDR3 has 14 residues. Germline V gene data show CDR1 as SGHTS and CDR2 as YDEGEE. The CDR3 here is CASSLSPGADTQYF. DNA of the CDR3: TGTGCCAGCAGCTTGTCCCCAGGGGCAGATACGCAGTATTTT. The full variable domain, completed using reference TRBV5-8 and TRBJ2-3, is EAGVTQSPTHLIKTRGQQATLRCSPISGHTSVYWYQQALGLGLQFLLWYDEGEERNRGNFPPRFSGRQFPNYSSELNVNALELEDSALYLCASSLSPGADTQYFGPGTRLTVL.

The chain uses TRBV7-9 and TRBJ1-1; TRBD1 matches at 8 bases. Germline V lookup: CDR1 SEHNR, CDR2 FQNEAQ (reference sequence). The CDR3 runs 12 residues. The V segment lost 6 bases and the J segment 5 bases; nucleotides outside the gene matches: 2. The CDR3 nucleotides are TGTGCCAGCAGTTGGGACAGGACTGAAGCTTTCTTT. Its protein product is CASSWDRTEAFF.

V gene TRBV5-4 combines with J gene TRBJ2-7; 7 nucleotides agree with TRBD1. The CDR3 contains 12 residues. Germline CDR1 SGHNT, CDR2 YYREEE (reference sequence). The junction had 5 bases not matched to a gene; V was cut back by 4 bases and J by 7 bases. Here the CDR3 DNA reads TGTGCCAGCAGCAGAGGGGGCCCTGAGCAGTACTTC. It specifies CASSRGGPEQYF. The full variable domain, in which reference TRBV5-4 and TRBJ2-7 provide the parts outside the CDR3, is ETGVTQSPTHLIKTRGQQVTLRCSSQSGHNTVSWYQQALGQGPQFIFQYYREEENGRGNFPPRFSGLQFPNYSSELNVNALELDDSALYLCASSRGGPEQYFGPGTRLTVT.

The rearrangement joins TRBV5-1 to TRBJ2-3; weak D call: TRBD2 (5 bases). The CDR3 runs 18 residues. The V gene lost 4 bases and the J gene lost 1 base, with 22 bases spanning the gap. Germline V gene sequence: CDR1 SGHRS, CDR2 YFSETQ. This chain's CDR3 is CASSPTRRTSGGTDTQYF. DNA for the CDR3: TGCGCCAGCAGCCCAACTCGGCGAACTAGTGGCGGCACAGATACGCAGTATTTT.

The chain links TRBV19 to TRBJ1-2, with a tentative D call TRBD1 (6 bases). CDR3 length: 12 residues. Germline V lookup: CDR1 LNHDA, CDR2 SQIVND (reference sequence). Between the trimmed V and J ends, which lost 0 bases and 8 bases, there was a span of 7 bases. CDR3 sequence: CASSIDGGGYTF. In DNA form, the CDR3 reads TGTGCCAGTAGTATAGATGGGGGCGGCTACACCTTC.

This clone was observed a few times. This rearrangement joins TRBV24-1 to TRBJ1-2; the D is unclear. The ends were cut back, 3 bases at V and 8 bases at J, with 9 bases in the middle. The CDR3 sequence is 12 residues long. CDR1 and CDR2 (germline): KGHDR, SFDVKD. CDR3 bases: TGTGCCACCAGTGATACCCACCGGGGCTACACCTTC. It yields the protein CATSDTHRGYTF.

The V gene is TRBV11-2, the J gene TRBJ2-7, with D perhaps matching TRBD1 (5 bases). The ends were cut back, 0 bases at V and 5 bases at J, with 14 bases in the middle. Germline loops: CDR1 SGHAT, CDR2 FQNNGV. CDR3 length: 15 residues. The CDR3 sequence is CASSLDPQGFHEQYF. The CDR3 coding sequence is TGTGCCAGCAGCTTAGACCCCCAGGGCTTCCACGAGCAGTACTTC.

This sequence joins TRBV30 and TRBJ1-1, with unresolved D. With 3 bases removed from V and 4 bases from J, the gap between germline ends came to 9 bases. Per the germline V gene, CDR1 is GTSNPN and CDR2 is SVGIG (reference sequence). The CDR3 length is 12 residues. The CDR3 DNA sequence: TGTGCCTGGAGGGCGGGTTCCACTGAAGCTTTCTTT. Protein sequence: CAWRAGSTEAFF.

The rearrangement uses TRBV5-1 and TRBJ2-2; TRBD1 is a possible D gene (5 bases). The V gene lost 2 bases and the J gene lost 1 base, with 9 bases spanning the gap. The CDR3 extends over 15 amino acids. Germline-derived CDR1 and CDR2 are SGHRS and YFSETQ. The CDR3 DNA reads as TGCGCCAGCAGCTTCAAGGGGCTGAACACCGGGGAGCTGTTTTTT. Encoded protein: CASSFKGLNTGELFF.

The chain employs TRBV7-2 and TRBJ1-6; D possibly corresponds to TRBD1 (5 bases). Trimming cost V 5 bases and J 13 bases, with 15 bases left between them. The CDR3 covers 13 residues. CDR1 is SGHTA and CDR2 is FQGNSA in the germline V gene. In DNA, the CDR3 is TGTGCCAGCAGCCCTCACGGGGGAGGTCCCCTCCACTTT. Amino acids: CASSPHGGGPLHF.

The rearrangement uses TRBV14 and TRBJ2-7; D gene uncertain. CDR3 length equals 13 residues. Germline CDR1 reads SGHDN; CDR2 reads FVKESK. V gave up 4 bases and J gave up 6 bases, with 13 bases separating them. The chain's CDR3 is CASSPLELGEQYF. CDR3 DNA sequence: TGTGCCAGCAGCCCGTTGGAGCTGGGCGAGCAGTACTTC.

This clone was counted between two and nine times. The chain is built from TRBV7-9 and TRBJ2-7; TRBD1 matches at 8 bases. Germline V CDR1 and CDR2: SEHNR, FQNEAQ (reference sequence). The CDR3 has 15 residues. V lost 5 bases to trimming and J lost 3 bases; unmatched junction nucleotides: 9. The CDR3 here is CASSPSGQVSYEQYF. The CDR3 DNA follows: TGTGCCAGCAGCCCCTCGGGACAGGTCAGCTACGAGCAGTACTTC.

The chain carries TRBV5-6 and TRBJ1-2; 9 nucleotides align to TRBD1. This CDR3 is built from 16 residues. V was clipped by 4 bases and J by 1 base; unmatched bases: 8. Germline V lookup: CDR1 SGHDT, CDR2 YYEEEE. CDR3 sequence (DNA): TGTGCCAGCAGCCCCGGGACAGGGAAGATTAACTATGGCTACACCTTC. Encoded protein: CASSPGTGKINYGYTF.

This chain joins TRBV25-1 and TRBJ2-6; possible D gene TRBD1, 6 bases. The germline V gene has CDR1 MGHDK and CDR2 SYGVNS. Trimming pared 5 bases from V and 0 bases from J, leaving 14 bases between. This CDR3 is 17 amino acids long. The CDR3, as DNA: TGTGCCAGCAGTAAAGACAGGAGGACCTCTGGGGCCAACGTCCTGACTTTC. This codes for CASSKDRRTSGANVLTF.

This clone was seen a handful of times. The chain uses TRBV27 and TRBJ2-3, with TRBD2 matching 8 bases. The CDR3 length is 17 residues. The J segment lost 0 bases and the V segment lost 5 bases, leaving 10 bases of the junction unmatched. CDR1 MNHEY and CDR2 SMNVEV come from the germline V gene (reference sequence). CDR3 region: CASSPPWRGASTDTQYF. Written as DNA, the CDR3 is TGTGCCAGCAGTCCTCCCTGGCGGGGGGCTAGCACAGATACGCAGTATTTT.